This entry describes one T cell receptor (beta chain). Antigen unknown. This entry comes from a study of shared clonotypes between healthy human individuals. The assay was immunoSEQ multiplex PCR, and TCRdb's table has in-frame clones only and misses some. The table lists roughly 500,000 clones, around 74% of them singletons. Each donor was a Caucasian adult residing in Nashville, Tennessee. The CDR3 loop spans 14 amino acids. J gave up 6 bases and V 4 bases, and 9 bases lay outside the gene matches. Germline assignment: CDR1 KGHSH and CDR2 LQKENI. General study findings and limits: The donor pool, a small one, limited the genetic and exposure-history diversity represented.

Sequencing was done on a sample of PBMCs. The chain employs TRBV18 and TRBJ2-7; 7 bases match TRBD1. The receptor was isolated from a woman aged 40 to 50 in good health. Some clones in this sample may be carry-over from other donors' samples. Written as DNA, the CDR3 is TGTGCCAGCTCACAAACCGGGACAGAGGCCGAGCAGTACTTC. Amino acids: CASSQTGTEAEQYF.